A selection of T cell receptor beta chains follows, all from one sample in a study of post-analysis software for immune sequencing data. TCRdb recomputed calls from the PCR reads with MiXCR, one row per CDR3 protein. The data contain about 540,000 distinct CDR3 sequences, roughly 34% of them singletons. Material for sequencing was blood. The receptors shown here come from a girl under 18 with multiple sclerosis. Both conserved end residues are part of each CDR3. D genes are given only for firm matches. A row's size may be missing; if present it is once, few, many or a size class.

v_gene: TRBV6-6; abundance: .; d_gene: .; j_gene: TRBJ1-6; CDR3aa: CASSYSSEDSPPHF; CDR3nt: TGTGCCAGCAGTTACTCCTCAGAAGATTCACCCCCCCACTTT
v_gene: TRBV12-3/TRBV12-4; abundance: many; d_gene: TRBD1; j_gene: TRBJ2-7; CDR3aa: CASSRGPSSYEQYF; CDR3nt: TGTGCCAGCAGTAGGGGGCCAAGCTCCTACGAGCAGTACTTC
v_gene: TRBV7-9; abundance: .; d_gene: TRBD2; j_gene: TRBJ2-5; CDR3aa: CASGLSHPSGQETQYF; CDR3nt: TGTGCCAGCGGCTTGTCCCACCCTAGCGGCCAAGAGACCCAGTACTTC
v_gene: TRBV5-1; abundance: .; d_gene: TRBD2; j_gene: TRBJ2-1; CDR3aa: CASSSGLAGGGYNEQFF; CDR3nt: TGCGCCAGCAGCTCCGGACTAGCGGGGGGAGGGTACAATGAGCAGTTCTTC
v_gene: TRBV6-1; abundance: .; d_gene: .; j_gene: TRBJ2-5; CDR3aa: CASSERLGAQYF; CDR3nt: TGTGCCAGCAGTGAACGTTTGGGGGCCCAGTACTTC
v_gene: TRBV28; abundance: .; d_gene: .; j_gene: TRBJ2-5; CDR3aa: CASSPWKGGHQETQYF; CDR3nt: TGTGCCAGCAGCCCGTGGAAGGGGGGTCATCAAGAGACCCAGTACTTC
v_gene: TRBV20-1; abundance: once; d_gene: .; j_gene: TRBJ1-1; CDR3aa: CSASTRGGTEAFF; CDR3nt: TGCAGTGCTAGTACGAGGGGGGGCACTGAAGCTTTCTTT
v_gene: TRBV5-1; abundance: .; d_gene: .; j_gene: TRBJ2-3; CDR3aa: CASSLAVGSGGPDTQYF; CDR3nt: TGCGCCAGCAGCTTGGCTGTCGGAAGCGGCGGACCAGATACGCAGTATTTT
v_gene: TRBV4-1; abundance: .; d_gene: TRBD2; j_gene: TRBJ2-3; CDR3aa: CASSQVGTSGGPTDTQYF; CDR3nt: TGCGCCAGCAGCCAAGTTGGGACTAGCGGGGGGCCCACAGATACGCAGTATTTT
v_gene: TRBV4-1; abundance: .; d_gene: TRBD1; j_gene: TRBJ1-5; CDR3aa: CASSQGIQGTNQPQHF; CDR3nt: TGCGCCAGCAGCCAAGGAATACAGGGGACCAATCAGCCCCAGCATTTT
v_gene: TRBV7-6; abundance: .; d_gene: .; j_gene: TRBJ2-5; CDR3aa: CASFEGVQETQYF; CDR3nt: TGTGCCAGCTTCGAGGGTGTCCAAGAGACCCAGTACTTC
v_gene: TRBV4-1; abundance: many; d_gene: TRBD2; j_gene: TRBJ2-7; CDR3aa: CASSQTFAGVTYEQYF; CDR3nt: TGCGCCAGCAGCCAGACGTTTGCGGGGGTCACCTACGAGCAGTACTTC
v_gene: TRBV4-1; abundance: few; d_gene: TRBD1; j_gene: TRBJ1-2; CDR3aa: CASSRLAGGFYGYTF; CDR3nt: TGCGCCAGCAGCCGCCTGGCAGGGGGCTTCTATGGCTACACCTTC
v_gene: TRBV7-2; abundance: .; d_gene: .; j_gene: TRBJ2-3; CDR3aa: CASSLSVWASRADTQYF; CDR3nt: TGTGCCAGCAGCCTCTCGGTATGGGCTAGCAGAGCAGATACGCAGTATTTT
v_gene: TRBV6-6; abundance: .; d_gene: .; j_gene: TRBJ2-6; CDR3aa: CASSYLGASGANVLTF; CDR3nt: TGTGCCAGCAGTTACTTGGGGGCTTCTGGGGCCAACGTCCTGACTTTC
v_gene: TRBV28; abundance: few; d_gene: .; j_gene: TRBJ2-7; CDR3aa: CASKGSGGYVKQYF; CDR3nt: TGTGCCAGCAAGGGTAGTGGGGGGTACGTCAAGCAGTACTTC
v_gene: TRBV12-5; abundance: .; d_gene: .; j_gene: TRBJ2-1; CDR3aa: CASGLGRNEQFF; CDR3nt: TGTGCTAGTGGTTTGGGGCGAAATGAGCAGTTCTTC
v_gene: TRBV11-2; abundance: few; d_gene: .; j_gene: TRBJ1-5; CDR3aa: CASSHETDDQPQHF; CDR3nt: TGTGCCAGCAGCCACGAAACAGATGATCAGCCCCAGCATTTT
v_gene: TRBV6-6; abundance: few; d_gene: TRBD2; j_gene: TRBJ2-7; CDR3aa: CASSYSMAGESYEQYF; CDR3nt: TGTGCCAGCAGTTACTCGATGGCGGGGGAGAGTTACGAGCAGTACTTC
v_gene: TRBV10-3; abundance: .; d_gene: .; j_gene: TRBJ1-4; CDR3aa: CAVRSPNEKLFF; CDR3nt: TGTGCCGTAAGGTCTCCTAATGAAAAACTGTTTTTT
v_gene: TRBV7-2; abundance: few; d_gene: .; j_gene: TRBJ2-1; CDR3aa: CASSLASGLGYNEQFF; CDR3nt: TGTGCCAGCAGCTTAGCTTCGGGGCTAGGGTACAATGAGCAGTTCTTC
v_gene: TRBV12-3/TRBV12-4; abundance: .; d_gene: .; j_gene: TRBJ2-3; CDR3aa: CASSLGTPTSTDTQYF; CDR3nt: TGTGCCAGCAGTTTAGGGACACCCACTAGCACAGATACGCAGTATTTT
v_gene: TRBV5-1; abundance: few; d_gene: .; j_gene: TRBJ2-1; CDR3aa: CASSLVSGNEQFF; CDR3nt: TGCGCCAGCAGCTTGGTCTCGGGAAATGAGCAGTTCTTC
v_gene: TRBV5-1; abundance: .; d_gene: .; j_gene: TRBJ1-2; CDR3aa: CTSTPGEGPNYGYTF; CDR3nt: TGCACCAGCACCCCCGGGGAGGGGCCTAACTATGGCTACACCTTC
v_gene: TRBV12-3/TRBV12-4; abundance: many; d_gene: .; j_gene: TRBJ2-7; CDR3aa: CASSPRTGRGSYEQYF; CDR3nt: TGTGCCAGCAGTCCCCGGACGGGCAGGGGCTCCTACGAGCAGTACTTC
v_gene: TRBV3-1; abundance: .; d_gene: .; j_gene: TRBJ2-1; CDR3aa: CASSQELPGDEQFF; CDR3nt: TGTGCCAGCAGCCAAGAGCTCCCTGGCGATGAGCAGTTCTTC
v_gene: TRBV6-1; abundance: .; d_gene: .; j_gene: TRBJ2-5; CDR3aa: CASSLTGFEETQYF; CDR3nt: TGTGCCAGCAGTCTTACAGGGTTCGAGGAGACCCAGTACTTC
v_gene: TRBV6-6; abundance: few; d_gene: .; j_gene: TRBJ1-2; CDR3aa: CASSYEQDAYTF; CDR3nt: TGTGCCAGCAGTTACGAACAGGATGCCTACACCTTC
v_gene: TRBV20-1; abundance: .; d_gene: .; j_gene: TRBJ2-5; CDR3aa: CSAKRRETQYF; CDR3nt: TGCAGTGCTAAGCGGAGAGAGACCCAGTACTTC
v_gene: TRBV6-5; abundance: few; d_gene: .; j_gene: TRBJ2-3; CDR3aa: CASSYSITAGTDTQYF; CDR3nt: TGTGCCAGCAGTTACTCCATCACCGCAGGGACAGATACGCAGTATTTT
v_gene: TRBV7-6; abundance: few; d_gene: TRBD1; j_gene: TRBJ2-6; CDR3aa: CASSLGTGGSGANVLTF; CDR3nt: TGTGCCAGCAGCTTAGGGACAGGGGGCTCTGGGGCCAACGTCCTGACTTTC
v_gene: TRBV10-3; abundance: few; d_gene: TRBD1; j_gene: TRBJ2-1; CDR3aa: CAIREEGQRYNEQFF; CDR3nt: TGTGCCATCAGGGAAGAGGGACAGAGATACAATGAGCAGTTCTTC
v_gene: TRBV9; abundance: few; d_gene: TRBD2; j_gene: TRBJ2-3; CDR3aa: CASSASPSGGAIDTQYF; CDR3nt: TGTGCCAGCAGCGCCTCCCCGAGCGGGGGGGCAATAGATACGCAGTATTTT
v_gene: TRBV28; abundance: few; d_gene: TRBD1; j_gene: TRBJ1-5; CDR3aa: CASSFFGTGGENSNQPQHF; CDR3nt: TGTGCCAGCAGCTTTTTTGGAACAGGGGGTGAAAATAGCAATCAGCCCCAGCATTTT
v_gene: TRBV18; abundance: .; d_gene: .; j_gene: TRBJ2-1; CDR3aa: CASSPGQSHLNEQFF; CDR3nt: TGTGCCAGCTCACCTGGGCAGTCCCACCTCAATGAGCAGTTCTTC
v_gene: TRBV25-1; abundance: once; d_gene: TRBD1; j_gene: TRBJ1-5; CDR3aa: CASSETGQPYNQPQHF; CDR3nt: TGTGCCAGCAGTGAAACGGGACAGCCTTACAATCAGCCCCAGCATTTT
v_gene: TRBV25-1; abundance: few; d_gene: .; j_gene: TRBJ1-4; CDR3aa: CASSEKTGPNEKLFF; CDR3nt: TGTGCCAGCAGTGAAAAGACAGGCCCTAATGAAAAACTGTTTTTT
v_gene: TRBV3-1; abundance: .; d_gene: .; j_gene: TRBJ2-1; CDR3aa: CASSPPVGAKNEQFF; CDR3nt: TGTGCCAGCAGCCCGCCCGTTGGGGCTAAGAATGAGCAGTTCTTC
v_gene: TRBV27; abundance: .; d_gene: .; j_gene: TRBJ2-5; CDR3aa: CASSPFSGQETQYF; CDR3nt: TGTGCCAGCAGTCCCTTTAGCGGTCAAGAGACCCAGTACTTC
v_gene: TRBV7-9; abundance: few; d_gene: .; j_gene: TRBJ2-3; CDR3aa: CASSAPPSGTDTQYF; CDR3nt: TGTGCCAGCAGCGCTCCCCCTTCGGGGACAGATACGCAGTATTTT